Following are 6 T cell receptor beta chains from one sample sequenced in a study of blood T cells in healthy people across ages. A second PCR, run for roughly 7 to 12 cycles, used a sample-barcoded 5' primer plus a J-beta primer mix. TCRdb independently ran MiXCR on the 5' RACE reads; one entry per CDR3 protein. The sample consists of approximately 1.5 million distinct CDR3 sequences, 35% to 45% of them appearing once. The sample consisted of blood. The receptors here all came from a woman aged 18-29 years in good health.

This clonotype occurred a few times. V and J are TRBV20-1 and TRBJ2-5; D is ambiguous. Looked up from germline, CDR1 is DFQATT and CDR2 is SNEGSKA (reference sequence). V lost 1 base and J lost 2, with 8 bases in between. The CDR3 extends over 13 amino acids. The CDR3 protein is CSARAYQQETQYF. CDR3 in DNA: TGCAGTGCTAGAGCGTACCAACAAGAGACCCAGTACTTC.

This clonotype turned up a few times. The rearrangement uses TRBV29-1 and TRBJ1-2; 7 positions agree with TRBD1. Germline trimming cut 5 bases from V and 4 bases from J; bases unmatched to any gene: 7. In germline, CDR1 is SQVTM, CDR2 ANQGSEA. This CDR3 contains 13 residues. CDR3 sequence (DNA): TGCAGCGTTATTGTGACAGGGAGCTATGGCTACACCTTC. Protein: CSVIVTGSYGYTF.

This clonotype was picked up a small number of times. The CDR3 here is CASSRQGFQPQHF. CDR3 coding DNA: TGTGCCAGCAGCCGACAGGGTTTTCAGCCCCAGCATTTT. The chain has TRBV7-2 and TRBJ1-5; 7 bases map to TRBD1. Trimming removed 5 bases from V and 6 bases from J; junction bases left unmatched: 4. The CDR3 totals 13 residues. CDR1 is SGHTA, CDR2 FQGNSA, per germline. The full variable domain, in which reference TRBV7-2 and TRBJ1-5 provide the parts outside the CDR3, is GAGVSQSPSNKVTEKGKDVELRCDPISGHTALYWYRQSLGQGLEFLIYFQGNSAPDKSGLPSDRFSAERTGGSVSTLTIQRTQQEDSAVYLCASSRQGFQPQHFGDGTRLSIL.

This chain uses TRBV4-1 with TRBJ2-2; D assignment may be TRBD1 or TRBD2 (5 bases each). Trimming shortened V by 6 bases and J by 3 bases, and 11 bases separated the two germline ends. Germline values: CDR1 MGHRA, CDR2 YSYEKL. The CDR3 has 14 amino acids. The CDR3 DNA sequence: TGCGCCAGCAGAGAGGGGCGGGACACCGGGGAGCTGTTTTTT. Translation gives CASREGRDTGELFF.

The DNA of the CDR3 is TGTGCCAGCAGTTACCGCCGGGACAGCTATGGCTACACCTTC. Encoded protein: CASSYRRDSYGYTF. This chain connects TRBV6-6 to TRBJ1-2, with 7 bases lining up with TRBD1. The CDR3 has 14 residues. Germline V lookup: CDR1 MNHNY, CDR2 SVGAGI (reference sequence). V trimming: 2 bases; J trimming: 4 bases; junction bases outside the gene matches: 4.

This sequence joins TRBV11-2 and TRBJ2-7, with 8 bases identical to TRBD1. The V and J ends lost 4 bases and 7 bases, in that order; junction bases with no gene match: 18. Per germline, CDR1 SGHAT and CDR2 FQNNGV. The CDR3 has 17 amino acids. DNA of the CDR3: TGTGCCAGCAGCTCCGGACAGGGTAGAGTTGTCTACAATGAGCAGTACTTC. Translated, it gives CASSSGQGRVVYNEQYF.